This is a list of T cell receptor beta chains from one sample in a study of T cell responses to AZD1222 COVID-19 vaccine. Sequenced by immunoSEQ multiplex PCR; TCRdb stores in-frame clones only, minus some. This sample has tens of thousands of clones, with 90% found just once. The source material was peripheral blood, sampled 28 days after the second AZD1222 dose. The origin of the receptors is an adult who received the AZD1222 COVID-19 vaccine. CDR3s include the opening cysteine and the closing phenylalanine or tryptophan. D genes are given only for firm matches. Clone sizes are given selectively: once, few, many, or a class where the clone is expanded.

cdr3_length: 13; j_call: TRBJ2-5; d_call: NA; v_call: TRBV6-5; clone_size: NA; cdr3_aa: CASSGGRSGPQYF; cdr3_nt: TGTGCCAGCAGCGGAGGAAGGTCGGGGCCCCAGTACTTC
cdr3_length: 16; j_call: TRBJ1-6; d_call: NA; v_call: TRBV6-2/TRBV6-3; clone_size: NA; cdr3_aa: CASSYGTYGGKSPLHF; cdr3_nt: TGTGCCAGCAGTTACGGGACCTATGGTGGAAAGTCACCCCTCCACTTT
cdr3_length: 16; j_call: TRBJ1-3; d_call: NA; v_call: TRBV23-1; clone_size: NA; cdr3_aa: CASSQPLRTNGNTIYF; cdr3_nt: TGCGCCAGCAGTCAACCGCTTAGGACAAATGGAAACACCATATATTTT
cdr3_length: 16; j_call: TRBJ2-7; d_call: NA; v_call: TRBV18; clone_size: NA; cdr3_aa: CASSPRTQTGSYEQYF; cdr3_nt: TGTGCCAGCTCACCGAGGACCCAAACCGGTTCCTACGAGCAGTACTTC
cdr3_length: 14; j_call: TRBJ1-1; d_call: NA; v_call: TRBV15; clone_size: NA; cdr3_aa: CATSRDLPGIEAFF; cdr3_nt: TGTGCCACCAGCAGAGATCTGCCAGGGATCGAAGCTTTCTTT
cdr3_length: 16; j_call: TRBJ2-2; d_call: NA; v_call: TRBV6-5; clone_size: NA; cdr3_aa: CASSYPRGLNTGELFF; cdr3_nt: TGTGCCAGCAGTTACCCCAGGGGCCTAAACACCGGGGAGCTGTTTTTT
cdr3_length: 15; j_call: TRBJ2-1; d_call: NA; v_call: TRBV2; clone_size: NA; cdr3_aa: CASSEAGGLWNEQFF; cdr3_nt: TGTGCCAGCAGTGAAGCGGGGGGGCTATGGAATGAGCAGTTCTTC
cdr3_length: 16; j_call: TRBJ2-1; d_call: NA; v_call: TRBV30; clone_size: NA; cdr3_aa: CAWSPIGVGSYNEQFF; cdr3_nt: TGTGCCTGGAGTCCGATCGGGGTGGGCTCCTACAATGAGCAGTTCTTC
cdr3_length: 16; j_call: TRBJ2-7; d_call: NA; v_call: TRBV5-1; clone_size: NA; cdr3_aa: CASSLGGTGRSYEQYF; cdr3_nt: TGCGCCAGCAGCTTGGGGGGTACAGGGAGGTCCTACGAGCAGTACTTC
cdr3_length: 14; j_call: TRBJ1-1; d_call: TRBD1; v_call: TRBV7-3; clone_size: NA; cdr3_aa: CASSIGQGAAEAFF; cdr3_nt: TGTGCCAGCAGCATAGGACAGGGGGCCGCTGAAGCTTTCTTT
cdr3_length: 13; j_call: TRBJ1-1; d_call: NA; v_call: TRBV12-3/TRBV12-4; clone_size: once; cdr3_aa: CASSYSLNTEAFF; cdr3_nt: TGTGCCAGCAGTTACAGCTTGAACACTGAAGCTTTCTTT
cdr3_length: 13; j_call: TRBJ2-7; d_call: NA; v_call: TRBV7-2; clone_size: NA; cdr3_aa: CASSLAGGYEQYF; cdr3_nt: TGTGCCAGCAGCTTAGCGGGGGGTTACGAGCAGTACTTC
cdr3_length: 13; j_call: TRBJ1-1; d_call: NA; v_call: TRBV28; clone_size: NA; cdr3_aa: CASAGTVNTEAFF; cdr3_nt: TGTGCCAGCGCTGGGACCGTGAACACTGAAGCTTTCTTT
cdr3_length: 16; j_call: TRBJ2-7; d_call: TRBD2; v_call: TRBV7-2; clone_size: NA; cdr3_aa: CASSLDPLAGSYEQYF; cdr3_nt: TGTGCCAGCAGCTTAGATCCACTAGCGGGGTCCTACGAGCAGTACTTC
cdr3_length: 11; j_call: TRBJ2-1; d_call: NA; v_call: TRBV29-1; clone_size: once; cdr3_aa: CSVASVTGKFF; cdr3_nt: TGCAGCGTTGCATCGGTCACAGGGAAGTTCTTC
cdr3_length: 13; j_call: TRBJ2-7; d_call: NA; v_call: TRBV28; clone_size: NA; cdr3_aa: CASTSGQKYEQYF; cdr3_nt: TGTGCCAGCACTTCGGGTCAGAAATACGAGCAGTACTTC
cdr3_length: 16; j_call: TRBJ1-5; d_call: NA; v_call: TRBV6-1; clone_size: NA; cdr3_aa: CASSEAPGGRGQPQHF; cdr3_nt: TGTGCCAGCAGTGAAGCGCCGGGGGGGAGAGGGCAACCCCAGCATTTT
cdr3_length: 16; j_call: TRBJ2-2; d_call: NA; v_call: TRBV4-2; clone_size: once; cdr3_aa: CASSQESRGWTGELFF; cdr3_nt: TGTGCCAGCAGCCAAGAGTCCCGGGGGTGGACCGGGGAGCTGTTTTTT
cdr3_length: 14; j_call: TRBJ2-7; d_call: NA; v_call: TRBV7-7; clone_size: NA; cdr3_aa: CASSPGASSYEQYF; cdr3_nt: TGTGCCAGCAGCCCAGGGGCTAGCTCCTACGAGCAGTACTTC
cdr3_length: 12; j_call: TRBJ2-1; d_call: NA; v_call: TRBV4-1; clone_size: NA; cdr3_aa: CASSRLVDEQFF; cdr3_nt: TGCGCCAGCAGCCGATTAGTGGATGAGCAGTTCTTC
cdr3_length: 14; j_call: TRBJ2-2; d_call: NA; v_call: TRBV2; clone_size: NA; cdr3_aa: CASSEFRGPGELFF; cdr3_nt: TGTGCCAGCAGTGAATTTCGAGGTCCCGGGGAGCTGTTTTTT
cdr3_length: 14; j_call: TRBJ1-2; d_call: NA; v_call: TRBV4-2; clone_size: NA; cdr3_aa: CASSQDKGSYGYTF; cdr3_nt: TGTGCCAGCAGCCAAGATAAGGGGAGCTATGGCTACACCTTC
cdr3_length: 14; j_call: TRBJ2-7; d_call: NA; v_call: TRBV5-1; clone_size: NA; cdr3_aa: CASSFGTERYEQYF; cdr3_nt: TGCGCCAGCAGCTTCGGTACAGAGAGATACGAGCAGTACTTC
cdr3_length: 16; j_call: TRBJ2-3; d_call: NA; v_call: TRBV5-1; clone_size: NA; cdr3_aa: CASSLVASGFTDTQYF; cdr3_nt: TGCGCCAGCAGCTTGGTAGCCAGCGGATTCACAGATACGCAGTATTTT
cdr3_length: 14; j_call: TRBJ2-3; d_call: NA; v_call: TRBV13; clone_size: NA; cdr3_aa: CASSARGGGNTQYF; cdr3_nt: TGTGCCAGCAGCGCGAGGGGGGGCGGTAATACGCAGTATTTT
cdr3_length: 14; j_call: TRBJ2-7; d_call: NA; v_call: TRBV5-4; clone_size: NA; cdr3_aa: CASSNGTPRYEQYF; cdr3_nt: TGTGCCAGCAGCAACGGGACCCCAAGGTACGAGCAGTACTTC
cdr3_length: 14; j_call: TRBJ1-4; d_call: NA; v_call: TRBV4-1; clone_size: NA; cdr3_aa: CASSQKAKEEKLFF; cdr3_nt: TGCGCCAGCAGCCAAAAGGCCAAGGAGGAAAAACTGTTTTTT
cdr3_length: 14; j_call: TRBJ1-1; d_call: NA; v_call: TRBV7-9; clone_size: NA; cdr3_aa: CASSLAGGNTEAFF; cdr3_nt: TGTGCCAGCAGCTTAGCAGGGGGGAACACTGAAGCTTTCTTT
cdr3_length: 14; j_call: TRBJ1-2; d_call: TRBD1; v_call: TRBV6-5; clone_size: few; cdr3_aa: CASSKTDRAFGYTF; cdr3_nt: TGTGCCAGCAGTAAGACGGACAGGGCATTCGGCTACACCTTC
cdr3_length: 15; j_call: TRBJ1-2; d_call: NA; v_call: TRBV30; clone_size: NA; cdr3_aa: CAWTLTRDTHSGYTF; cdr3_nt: TGTGCCTGGACCCTTACCCGCGACACCCACTCCGGCTACACCTTC
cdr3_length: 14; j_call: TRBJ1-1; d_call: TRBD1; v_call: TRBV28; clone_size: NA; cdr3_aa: CASSKGTGNTEAFF; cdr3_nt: TGTGCCAGCAGTAAGGGGACAGGGAACACTGAAGCTTTCTTT
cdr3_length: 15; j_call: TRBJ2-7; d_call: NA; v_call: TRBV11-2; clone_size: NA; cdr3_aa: CASSSIRRSSYEQYF; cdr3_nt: TGTGCCAGCAGCTCTATACGGCGGAGCTCCTACGAGCAGTACTTC
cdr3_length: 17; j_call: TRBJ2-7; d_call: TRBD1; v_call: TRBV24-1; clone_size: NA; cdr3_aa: CATSDRGAGTGSYEQYF; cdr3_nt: TGTGCCACCAGTGATCGCGGAGCGGGGACAGGGTCCTACGAGCAGTACTTC
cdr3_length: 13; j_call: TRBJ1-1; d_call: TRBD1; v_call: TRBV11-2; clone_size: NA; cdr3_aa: CASSPVDRGLAFF; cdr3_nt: TGTGCCAGCAGCCCGGTGGACAGGGGGCTGGCTTTCTTT
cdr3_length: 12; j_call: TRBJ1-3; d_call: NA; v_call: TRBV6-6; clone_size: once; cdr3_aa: CASKGTGDTIYF; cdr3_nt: TGTGCCAGCAAGGGTACAGGAGACACCATATATTTT
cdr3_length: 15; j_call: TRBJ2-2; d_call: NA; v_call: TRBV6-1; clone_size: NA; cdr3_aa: CASSEVAGRTGELFF; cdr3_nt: TGTGCCAGCAGTGAAGTGGCAGGGCGCACCGGGGAGCTGTTTTTT
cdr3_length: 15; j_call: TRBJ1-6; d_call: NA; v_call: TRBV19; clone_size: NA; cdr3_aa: CASSYAKTRDSPLHF; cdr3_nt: TGTGCCAGTAGTTATGCTAAGACAAGGGATTCACCCCTCCACTTT
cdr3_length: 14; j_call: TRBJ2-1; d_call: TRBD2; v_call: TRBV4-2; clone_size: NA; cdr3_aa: CASSQGTSFNEQFF; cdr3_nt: TGTGCCAGCAGCCAAGGGACTAGCTTCAATGAGCAGTTCTTC
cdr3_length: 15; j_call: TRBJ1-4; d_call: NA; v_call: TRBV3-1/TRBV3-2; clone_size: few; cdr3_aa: CASSLQPLTNEKLFF; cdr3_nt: TGTGCCAGCAGCCTCCAACCCCTAACTAATGAAAAACTGTTTTTT
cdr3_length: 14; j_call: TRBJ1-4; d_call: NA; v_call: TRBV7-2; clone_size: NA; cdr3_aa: CASSSTSLREKLFF; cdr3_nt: TGTGCCAGCAGCTCGACGTCCCTCCGGGAAAAACTGTTTTTT
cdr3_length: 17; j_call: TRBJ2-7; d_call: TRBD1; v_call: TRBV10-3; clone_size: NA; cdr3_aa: CAISEPGTDGAFYEQYF; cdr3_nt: TGTGCCATCAGTGAGCCCGGGACAGATGGAGCCTTTTACGAGCAGTACTTC
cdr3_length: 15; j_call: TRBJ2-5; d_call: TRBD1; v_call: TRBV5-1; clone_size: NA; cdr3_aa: CASSLGDRDLETQYF; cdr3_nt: TGCGCCAGCAGCTTGGGGGACAGGGATTTGGAGACCCAGTACTTC
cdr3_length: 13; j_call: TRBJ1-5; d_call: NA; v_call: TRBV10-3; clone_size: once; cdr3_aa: CAISEVSNQPQHF; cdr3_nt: TGTGCCATCAGTGAGGTTTCCAATCAGCCCCAGCATTTT
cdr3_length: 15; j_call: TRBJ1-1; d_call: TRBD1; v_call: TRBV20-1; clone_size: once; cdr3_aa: CSASSLTGGIAEAFF; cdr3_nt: TGCAGTGCTAGTTCACTCACAGGGGGCATCGCTGAAGCTTTCTTT
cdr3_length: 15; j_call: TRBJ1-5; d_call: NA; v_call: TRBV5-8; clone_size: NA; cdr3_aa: CASSLWSRGNQPQHF; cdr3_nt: TGTGCCAGCAGCTTGTGGTCTAGGGGGAATCAGCCCCAGCATTTT
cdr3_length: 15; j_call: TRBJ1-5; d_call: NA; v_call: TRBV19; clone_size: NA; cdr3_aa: CATQWGADFNQPQHF; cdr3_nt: TGTGCTACACAATGGGGGGCAGATTTCAATCAGCCCCAGCATTTT
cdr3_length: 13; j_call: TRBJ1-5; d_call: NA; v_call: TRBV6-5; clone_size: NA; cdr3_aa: CASSYRDRQPQHF; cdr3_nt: TGTGCCAGCAGTTATAGGGATCGGCAGCCCCAGCATTTT
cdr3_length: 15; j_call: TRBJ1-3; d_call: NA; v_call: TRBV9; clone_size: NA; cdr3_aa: CASSVHSSSGNTIYF; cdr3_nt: TGTGCCAGCAGCGTTCACAGCAGCTCTGGAAACACCATATATTTT
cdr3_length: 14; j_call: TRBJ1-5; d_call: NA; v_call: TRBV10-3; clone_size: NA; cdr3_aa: CAISESGSNQPQHF; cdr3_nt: TGTGCCATCAGTGAGTCCGGGAGCAATCAGCCCCAGCATTTT
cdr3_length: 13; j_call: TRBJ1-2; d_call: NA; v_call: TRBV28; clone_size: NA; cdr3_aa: CASSSPGSYGYTF; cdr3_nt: TGTGCCAGCAGTTCACCGGGCTCGTATGGCTACACCTTC
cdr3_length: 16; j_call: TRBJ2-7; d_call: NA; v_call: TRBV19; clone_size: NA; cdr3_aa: CASKPMANSPVHEQYF; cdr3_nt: TGTGCCAGTAAACCCATGGCGAACTCCCCGGTCCACGAGCAGTACTTC
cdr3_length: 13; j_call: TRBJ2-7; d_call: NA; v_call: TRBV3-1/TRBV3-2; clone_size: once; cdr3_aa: CASSRGGDYEQYF; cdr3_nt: TGTGCCAGCTCCAGGGGGGGGGACTACGAGCAGTACTTC
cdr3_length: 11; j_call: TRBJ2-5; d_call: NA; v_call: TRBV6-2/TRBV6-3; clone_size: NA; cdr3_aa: CASSQGGTQYF; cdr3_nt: TGTGCCAGCAGTCAAGGGGGGACCCAGTACTTC
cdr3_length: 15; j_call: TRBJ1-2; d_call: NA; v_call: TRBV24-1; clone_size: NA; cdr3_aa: CATSDSIGGVYGYTF; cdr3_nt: TGTGCCACCAGTGATTCGATAGGGGGGGTCTATGGCTACACCTTC
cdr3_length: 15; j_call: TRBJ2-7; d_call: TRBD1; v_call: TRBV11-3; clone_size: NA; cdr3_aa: CASSLVGGQVGEQYF; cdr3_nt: TGTGCCAGCAGCTTAGTTGGCGGACAGGTTGGCGAGCAGTACTTC